This entry is about one T cell receptor beta chain. Its antigen is still unknown. These data originate in a study of shared clonotypes between healthy human individuals. Study details: Each donor's CD4 naive and CD4 memory cells filled three plates apiece, CD8 naive two, and CD8 memory one. Study conclusions and caveats: It was observed that 5% to 6% of naive CD4 clonotypes were shared across several donors. Measured sharing among donors was expected to vary with sequencing depth.

Several immunoSEQ plates received, in even portions, the genomic DNA of each subset. Clones were sequenced by immunoSEQ multiplex PCR, and TCRdb holds only the in-frame ones, with some missing. The table records 2 million to 2.5 million clones, approximately 93% of them present only once. The CDR3 contains 15 residues. Germline CDR1 reads SEHNR; CDR2 reads FQNEAQ (reference sequence). V dropped 6 bases and J dropped 0; count of bases not matched to a gene: 7. This chain uses TRBV7-9 with TRBJ1-2; 7 bases are a match to TRBD1. The receptor was derived from a young man in good health. Some clones in this sample may be carry-over from other donors' samples. The sample was naive CD4+ T cells from PBMCs. Subset meaning: CD45RA+ positively selected. CDR3 sequence (DNA): TGTGCCAGCAGGGAAGAGGGGGCTGCTAACTATGGCTACACCTTC. It yields the protein CASREEGAANYGYTF.